This is a list of T cell receptor beta chains from one sample in a study of tumor and adjacent non-tumor tissue in lung cancer. TCRdb re-called the multiplex PCR reads through MiXCR, storing one row per CDR3 protein. The repertoire consists of about 110,000 distinct CDR3 sequences, with about 75% occurring once and the leading ten covering about 40%. Material: lung tumor tissue. Receptors originate from a woman aged 60-75 years with non-small cell lung cancer. Both conserved end residues are part of each CDR3. Each record gives: D gene, clone size, J gene, V gene, CDR3 protein, CDR3 DNA. The D gene is left open where the match is weak. Some rows have no size entry. The others give once, few or many, or a class for an expanded clone.

d_gene: -
abundance: -
j_gene: TRBJ2-7
v_gene: TRBV6-2/TRBV6-3
CDR3aa: CASNTGTARTEQYF
CDR3nt: TGTGCCAGCAATACCGGGACGGCCCGGACGGAGCAGTACTTC

d_gene: TRBD2
abundance: many
j_gene: TRBJ2-3
v_gene: TRBV20-1
CDR3aa: CSAFGSGSGSYTDTQYF
CDR3nt: TGCAGTGCCTTTGGCTCAGGCAGCGGGAGTTACACAGATACGCAGTATTTT

d_gene: TRBD1
abundance: -
j_gene: TRBJ2-7
v_gene: TRBV11-3
CDR3aa: CGSSSPTGTGIDGEQYF
CDR3nt: TGTGGCAGCAGCTCCCCAACCGGGACAGGCATAGATGGCGAGCAGTACTTC

d_gene: -
abundance: -
j_gene: TRBJ2-7
v_gene: TRBV6-1
CDR3aa: CASNDKGPYEQYF
CDR3nt: TGTGCCAGCAATGACAAGGGGCCCTACGAGCAGTACTTC

d_gene: -
abundance: -
j_gene: TRBJ2-5
v_gene: TRBV20-1
CDR3aa: CCARDLGGTQYF
CDR3nt: TGCTGTGCTAGAGATCTCGGTGGGACCCAGTACTTC

d_gene: -
abundance: many
j_gene: TRBJ1-1
v_gene: TRBV4-3
CDR3aa: CASSHVTANTEAFF
CDR3nt: TGCGCCAGCAGCCACGTGACAGCGAACACTGAAGCTTTCTTT

d_gene: -
abundance: -
j_gene: TRBJ2-2
v_gene: TRBV12-5
CDR3aa: CASGRPFKMGDDTGELFF
CDR3nt: TGTGCTAGTGGCCGCCCCTTTAAAATGGGGGACGACACCGGGGAGCTGTTTTTT

d_gene: -
abundance: -
j_gene: TRBJ1-1
v_gene: TRBV6-1
CDR3aa: CASRYDSPNTEAFF
CDR3nt: TGTGCCAGCAGGTACGACAGCCCAAACACTGAAGCTTTCTTT

d_gene: -
abundance: -
j_gene: TRBJ2-1
v_gene: TRBV28
CDR3aa: CASTLGALTAYNEQFF
CDR3nt: TGTGCCAGCACTTTAGGGGCCTTAACAGCCTACAATGAGCAGTTCTTC

d_gene: TRBD2
abundance: -
j_gene: TRBJ2-3
v_gene: TRBV6-5
CDR3aa: CASSRRGGPIDTQYF
CDR3nt: TGTGCCAGCAGTCGGCGGGGGGGACCGATAGATACGCAATATTTT

d_gene: -
abundance: once
j_gene: TRBJ1-4
v_gene: TRBV7-9
CDR3aa: CASSLGRTVTNEKLFF
CDR3nt: TGTGCCAGCAGCTTGGGGAGGACGGTGACTAATGAAAAACTGTTTTTT

d_gene: -
abundance: many
j_gene: TRBJ2-2
v_gene: TRBV5-4
CDR3aa: CASNEQANTGELFF
CDR3nt: TGTGCCAGCAACGAACAGGCTAACACCGGGGAGCTGTTTTTT

d_gene: -
abundance: -
j_gene: TRBJ1-4
v_gene: TRBV11-2
CDR3aa: CASSLQGQVQDEKLFF
CDR3nt: TGTGCCAGCAGCCTTCAGGGCCAGGTGCAGGACGAAAAACTGTTTTTT

d_gene: -
abundance: -
j_gene: TRBJ2-5
v_gene: TRBV29-1
CDR3aa: CSVEKGDTEYF
CDR3nt: TGCAGCGTTGAAAAGGGCGATACCGAGTACTTC

d_gene: TRBD1
abundance: -
j_gene: TRBJ2-7
v_gene: TRBV6-1
CDR3aa: CASSNRGPYEQYF
CDR3nt: TGTGCCAGCAGTAACAGGGGCCCCTACGAGCAGTACTTC

d_gene: -
abundance: -
j_gene: TRBJ1-2
v_gene: TRBV28
CDR3aa: CASCFGRERGYTF
CDR3nt: TGTGCCAGCTGTTTTGGCAGGGAGCGCGGCTACACCTTC

d_gene: TRBD1
abundance: once
j_gene: TRBJ2-2
v_gene: TRBV11-2
CDR3aa: CANRRVGGTWELFF
CDR3nt: TGTGCCAACAGGAGAGTAGGGGGCACCTGGGAGCTGTTTTTT

d_gene: -
abundance: few
j_gene: TRBJ2-6
v_gene: TRBV28
CDR3aa: CASSSGTGANVLTF
CDR3nt: TGTGCCAGCAGTTCTGGAACTGGGGCCAACGTCCTGACTTTC

d_gene: -
abundance: -
j_gene: TRBJ1-1
v_gene: TRBV11-3
CDR3aa: CASSIQQVISTEAFF
CDR3nt: TGTGCCAGCAGCATCCAACAGGTGATAAGCACTGAAGCTTTCTTT

d_gene: TRBD1
abundance: -
j_gene: TRBJ1-3
v_gene: TRBV10-2
CDR3aa: CASMTGGTSYGNTIYF
CDR3nt: TGCGCCAGTATGACAGGGGGGACGAGCTATGGAAACACCATATATTTT

d_gene: -
abundance: -
j_gene: TRBJ2-3
v_gene: TRBV4-1
CDR3aa: CTSSLKPGGTTDKQYF
CDR3nt: TGCACCAGCAGCTTAAAACCGGGCGGGACCACAGATAAGCAGTATTTT

d_gene: -
abundance: -
j_gene: TRBJ2-4
v_gene: TRBV12-3/TRBV12-4
CDR3aa: CAISLKSPKNIQYF
CDR3nt: TGTGCCATCAGTTTAAAGAGTCCTAAAAACATTCAGTACTTC

d_gene: -
abundance: -
j_gene: TRBJ1-2
v_gene: TRBV6-2/TRBV6-3
CDR3aa: CASNSTDHHNYGCTF
CDR3nt: TGTGCCAGCAATTCTACAGACCATCATAACTATGGCTGCACCTTC

d_gene: TRBD2
abundance: -
j_gene: TRBJ2-7
v_gene: TRBV11-2
CDR3aa: CASTQVSGRGEQYF
CDR3nt: TGTGCCAGCACCCAAGTTAGCGGGAGGGGTGAGCAGTACTTC

d_gene: TRBD1
abundance: -
j_gene: TRBJ1-2
v_gene: TRBV7-9
CDR3aa: CASDRTGEGYTF
CDR3nt: TGTGCCAGCGACAGGACAGGGGAAGGCTACACCTTC

d_gene: -
abundance: many
j_gene: TRBJ2-1
v_gene: TRBV11-2
CDR3aa: CASSPYGNEQFF
CDR3nt: TGTGCCAGCAGTCCCTATGGGAATGAGCAGTTCTTC

d_gene: -
abundance: -
j_gene: TRBJ2-1
v_gene: TRBV20-1
CDR3aa: CNAKEYLDYHEQFF
CDR3nt: TGCAATGCTAAGGAATACCTAGACTATCATGAGCAGTTCTTC

d_gene: TRBD2
abundance: few
j_gene: TRBJ2-1
v_gene: TRBV6-2/TRBV6-3
CDR3aa: CASSYSSREGGRALNNEQFF
CDR3nt: TGTGCCAGCAGTTACTCGAGCCGTGAGGGTGGGAGGGCGTTAAACAATGAGCAGTTCTTC

d_gene: -
abundance: many
j_gene: TRBJ2-6
v_gene: TRBV6-2/TRBV6-3
CDR3aa: CASSYSASGANVLTF
CDR3nt: TGTGCCAGCAGTTACTCGGCCTCTGGGGCCAACGTCCTGACTTTC

d_gene: -
abundance: -
j_gene: TRBJ2-5
v_gene: TRBV11-1
CDR3aa: CASSLIQSEAQYF
CDR3nt: TGTGCCAGCAGTTTAATCCAGTCGGAGGCCCAGTACTTC

d_gene: -
abundance: medium-sized
j_gene: TRBJ2-1
v_gene: TRBV20-1
CDR3aa: CSALASYNEQFF
CDR3nt: TGCAGTGCGCTAGCATCCTACAATGAGCAGTTCTTC

d_gene: TRBD1
abundance: -
j_gene: TRBJ2-2
v_gene: TRBV4-2
CDR3aa: CASSQGGQGGAGELYF
CDR3nt: TGTGCCAGCAGCCAGGGCGGACAGGGGGGGGCGGGGGAGCTGTATTTT

d_gene: -
abundance: -
j_gene: TRBJ2-7
v_gene: TRBV28
CDR3aa: CASSPPGRPYEQYF
CDR3nt: TGTGCCAGCAGTCCACCGGGACGACCTTACGAGCAGTACTTC

d_gene: TRBD2
abundance: -
j_gene: TRBJ2-7
v_gene: TRBV11-2
CDR3aa: CTSSYGTSGTYEHNF
CDR3nt: TGTACCAGCAGCTACGGGACTAGCGGGACCTACGAGCATAACTTC

d_gene: -
abundance: -
j_gene: TRBJ2-5
v_gene: TRBV20-1
CDR3aa: CSGKGGRGETQYF
CDR3nt: TGCAGTGGGAAGGGGGGTCGTGGAGAGACCCAGTACTTC

d_gene: TRBD1
abundance: few
j_gene: TRBJ2-5
v_gene: TRBV7-9
CDR3aa: CASSLGQGAGEETQYF
CDR3nt: TGTGCCAGCAGCTTAGGACAGGGGGCTGGGGAAGAGACCCAGTACTTC

d_gene: TRBD1
abundance: many
j_gene: TRBJ1-2
v_gene: TRBV6-5
CDR3aa: CASRKDRAPKGYTF
CDR3nt: TGTGCCAGCAGGAAAGACAGGGCCCCTAAGGGCTACACCTTC

d_gene: -
abundance: -
j_gene: TRBJ2-3
v_gene: TRBV11-2
CDR3aa: CANSLDGLPLDTQYF
CDR3nt: TGTGCCAACAGCTTAGACGGACTGCCGCTGGATACGCAGTATTTT

d_gene: -
abundance: -
j_gene: TRBJ2-3
v_gene: TRBV11-2
CDR3aa: CASSLVVRGAETQYF
CDR3nt: TGTGCCAGCAGCCTAGTCGTCCGGGGCGCAGAAACGCAGTATTTT

d_gene: TRBD2
abundance: few
j_gene: TRBJ2-1
v_gene: TRBV11-3
CDR3aa: CASSRQGPAGGRSYNEQSF
CDR3nt: TGTGCCAGCAGCCGCCAGGGACCAGCGGGGGGAAGGTCCTACAATGAGCAGTCCTTC

d_gene: -
abundance: once
j_gene: TRBJ2-2
v_gene: TRBV20-1
CDR3aa: CSASSSSGTGRLFF
CDR3nt: TGCAGTGCTTCCAGCTCTAGTGGCACCGGGCGGCTGTTTTTT

d_gene: -
abundance: -
j_gene: TRBJ1-4
v_gene: TRBV4-2
CDR3aa: CASRHDGFRGNEKLFF
CDR3nt: TGTGCCAGTAGACATGATGGATTCCGAGGGAATGAAAAACTGTTTTTT

d_gene: -
abundance: -
j_gene: TRBJ2-1
v_gene: TRBV4-3
CDR3aa: CASRRSLAGSYNEQFF
CDR3nt: TGCGCCAGCAGGCGCAGTCTGGCGGGAAGCTACAATGAGCAGTTCTTC

d_gene: -
abundance: -
j_gene: TRBJ2-1
v_gene: TRBV4-3
CDR3aa: CVSSQDLQGSYNEQFF
CDR3nt: TGCGTCAGCAGCCAGGATCTACAGGGCTCCTACAATGAGCAGTTCTTC

d_gene: TRBD2
abundance: -
j_gene: TRBJ2-6
v_gene: TRBV11-1
CDR3aa: CASSPFRGGGNVLTF
CDR3nt: TGTGCCAGCAGCCCATTCCGCGGGGGGGGCAACGTCCTGACTTTC

d_gene: TRBD1
abundance: -
j_gene: TRBJ1-5
v_gene: TRBV28
CDR3aa: CASSPSGQGSNQPHHF
CDR3nt: TGTGCCAGCAGTCCCTCAGGACAGGGAAGCAATCAGCCCCATCATTTT

d_gene: -
abundance: -
j_gene: TRBJ2-2
v_gene: TRBV5-6
CDR3aa: CANTTLGRTGELFF
CDR3nt: TGTGCCAACACCACCTTGGGGAGAACCGGGGAGCTGTTTTTT

d_gene: -
abundance: once
j_gene: TRBJ2-7
v_gene: TRBV6-6
CDR3aa: CTSSDKMDHEQYF
CDR3nt: TGTACCAGCAGTGACAAGATGGACCACGAGCAGTACTTC

d_gene: -
abundance: many
j_gene: TRBJ2-3
v_gene: TRBV4-3
CDR3aa: CASSQRVEGITDTQYF
CDR3nt: TGCGCCAGCAGCCAGAGGGTAGAGGGCATCACAGATACGCAGTATTTT

d_gene: TRBD1
abundance: few
j_gene: TRBJ2-5
v_gene: TRBV5-4
CDR3aa: CASSLQGLGEETQYF
CDR3nt: TGTGCCAGCAGCTTACAGGGGTTAGGCGAAGAGACCCAGTACTTC

d_gene: TRBD1
abundance: -
j_gene: TRBJ2-3
v_gene: TRBV11-2
CDR3aa: CASSLETGGTHTQYF
CDR3nt: TGTGCCAGCAGCCTAGAGACAGGGGGGACGCATACGCAGTATTTT

d_gene: TRBD2
abundance: -
j_gene: TRBJ2-3
v_gene: TRBV28
CDR3aa: CACSLRGGSTDTQYF
CDR3nt: TGTGCCTGCAGTTTACGGGGGGGGAGCACAGATACGCAGTATTTT

d_gene: -
abundance: -
j_gene: TRBJ2-1
v_gene: TRBV20-1
CDR3aa: CNTRAAGPPLNSYNEQFF
CDR3nt: TGCAATACTAGAGCAGCGGGTCCACCCCTTAACTCCTACAATGAGCAATTCTTC

d_gene: TRBD1
abundance: many
j_gene: TRBJ2-1
v_gene: TRBV6-2/TRBV6-3
CDR3aa: CASSSIMGGQGLNEQFF
CDR3nt: TGTGCCAGCAGTTCCATCATGGGGGGACAGGGGTTGAATGAGCAGTTCTTC

d_gene: -
abundance: -
j_gene: TRBJ2-3
v_gene: TRBV9
CDR3aa: CASCGPMIDMQYF
CDR3nt: TGTGCCAGTTGCGGACCCATGATAGACATGCAGTATTTT